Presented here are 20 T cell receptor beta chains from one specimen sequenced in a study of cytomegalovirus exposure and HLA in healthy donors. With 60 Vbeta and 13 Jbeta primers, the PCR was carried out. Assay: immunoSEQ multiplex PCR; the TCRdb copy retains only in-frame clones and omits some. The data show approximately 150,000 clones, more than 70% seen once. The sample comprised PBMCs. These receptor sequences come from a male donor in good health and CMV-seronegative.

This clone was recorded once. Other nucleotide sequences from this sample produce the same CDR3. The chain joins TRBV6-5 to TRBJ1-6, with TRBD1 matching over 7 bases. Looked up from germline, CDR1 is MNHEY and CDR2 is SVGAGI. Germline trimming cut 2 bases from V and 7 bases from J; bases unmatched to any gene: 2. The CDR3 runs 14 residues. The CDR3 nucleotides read TGTGCCAGCAGTTACGACAGGGCGAATTCACCCCTCCACTTT. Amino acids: CASSYDRANSPLHF.

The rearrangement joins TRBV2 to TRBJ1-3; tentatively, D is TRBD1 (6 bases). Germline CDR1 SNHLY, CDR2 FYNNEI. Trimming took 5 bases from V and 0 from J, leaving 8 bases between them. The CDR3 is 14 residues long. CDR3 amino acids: CASSTQGSGNTIYF. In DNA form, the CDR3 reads TGTGCCAGCAGTACACAGGGCTCTGGAAACACCATATATTTT. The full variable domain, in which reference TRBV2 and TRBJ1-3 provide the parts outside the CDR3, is EPEVTQTPSHQVTQMGQEVILRCVPISNHLYFYWYRQILGQKVEFLVSFYNNEISEKSEIFDDQFSVERPDGSNFTLKIRSTKLEDSAMYFCASSTQGSGNTIYFGEGSWLTVV.

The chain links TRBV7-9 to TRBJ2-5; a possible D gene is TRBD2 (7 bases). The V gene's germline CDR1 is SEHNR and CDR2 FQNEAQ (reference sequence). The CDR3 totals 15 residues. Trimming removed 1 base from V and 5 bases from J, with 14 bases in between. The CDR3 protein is CASSLVGGALETQYF. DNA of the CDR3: TGTGCCAGCAGCTTAGTAGGGGGGGCCTTGGAGACCCAGTACTTC.

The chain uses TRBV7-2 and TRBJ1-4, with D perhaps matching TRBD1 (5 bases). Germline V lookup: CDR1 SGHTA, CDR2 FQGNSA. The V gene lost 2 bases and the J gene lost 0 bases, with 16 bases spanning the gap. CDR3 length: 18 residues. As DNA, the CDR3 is TGTGCCAGCAGCTTAAGGGGCTTGTCACCCGCAACTAATGAAAAACTGTTTTTT. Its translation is CASSLRGLSPATNEKLFF.

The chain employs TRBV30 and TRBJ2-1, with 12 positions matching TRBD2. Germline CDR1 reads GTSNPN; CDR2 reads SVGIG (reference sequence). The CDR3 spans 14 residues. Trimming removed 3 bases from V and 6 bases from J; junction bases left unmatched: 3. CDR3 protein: CAWSPGLAGNEQFF. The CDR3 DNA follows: TGTGCCTGGAGCCCGGGACTAGCGGGCAATGAGCAGTTCTTC.

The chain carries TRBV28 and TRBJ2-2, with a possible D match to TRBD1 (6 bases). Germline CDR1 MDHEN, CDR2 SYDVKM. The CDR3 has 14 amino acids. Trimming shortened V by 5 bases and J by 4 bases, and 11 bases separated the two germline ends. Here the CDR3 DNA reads TGTGCCAGCAGTCTGGGACAATCCACCGGGGAGCTGTTTTTT. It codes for CASSLGQSTGELFF.

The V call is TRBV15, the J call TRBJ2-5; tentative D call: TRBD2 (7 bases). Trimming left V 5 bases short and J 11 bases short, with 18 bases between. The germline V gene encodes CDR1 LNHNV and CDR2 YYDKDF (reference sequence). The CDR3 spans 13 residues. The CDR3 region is CATSGIGRGEQYF. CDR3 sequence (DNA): TGTGCCACCAGCGGCATAGGGAGGGGGGAGCAGTACTTC.

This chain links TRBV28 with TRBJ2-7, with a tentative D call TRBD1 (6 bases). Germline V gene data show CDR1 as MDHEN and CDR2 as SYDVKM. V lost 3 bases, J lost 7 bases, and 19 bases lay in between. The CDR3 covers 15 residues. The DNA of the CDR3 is TGTGCCAGCAGTTTTCGCAGGGGAATCCCGGGAGAGCAGTACTTC. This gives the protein CASSFRRGIPGEQYF.

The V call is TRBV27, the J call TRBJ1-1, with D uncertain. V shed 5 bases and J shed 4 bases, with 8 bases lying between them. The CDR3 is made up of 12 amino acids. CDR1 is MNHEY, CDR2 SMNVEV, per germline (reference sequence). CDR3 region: CASSPGATEAFF. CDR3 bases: TGTGCCAGCAGTCCTGGAGCCACTGAAGCTTTCTTT.

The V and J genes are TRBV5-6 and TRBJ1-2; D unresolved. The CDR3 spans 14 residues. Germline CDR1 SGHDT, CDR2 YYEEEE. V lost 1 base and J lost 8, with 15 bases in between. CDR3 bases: TGTGCCAGCAGCTTGTATCCCCCAGCGAAGGGCTACACCTTC. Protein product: CASSLYPPAKGYTF.

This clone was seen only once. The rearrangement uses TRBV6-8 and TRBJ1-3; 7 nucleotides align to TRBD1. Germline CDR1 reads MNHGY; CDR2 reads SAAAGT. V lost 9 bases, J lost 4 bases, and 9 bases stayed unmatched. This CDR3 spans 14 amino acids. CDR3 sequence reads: CARSRGIGGNTIYF. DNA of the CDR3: TGTGCCAGATCCAGGGGGATAGGAGGAAACACCATATATTTT.

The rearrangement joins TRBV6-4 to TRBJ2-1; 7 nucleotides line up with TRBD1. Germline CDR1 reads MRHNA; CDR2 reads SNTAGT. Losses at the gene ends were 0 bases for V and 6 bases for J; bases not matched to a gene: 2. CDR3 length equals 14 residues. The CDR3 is CASSDSTGSNEQFF. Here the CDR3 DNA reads TGTGCCAGCAGTGACTCGACAGGGTCCAATGAGCAGTTCTTC.

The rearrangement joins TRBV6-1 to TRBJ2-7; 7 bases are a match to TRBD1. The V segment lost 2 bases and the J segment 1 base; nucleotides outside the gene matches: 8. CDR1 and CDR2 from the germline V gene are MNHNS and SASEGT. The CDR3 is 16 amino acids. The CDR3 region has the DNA TGTGCCAGCAGTGAAACGCCGGGACAGATTTCCTACGAGCAGTACTTC. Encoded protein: CASSETPGQISYEQYF.

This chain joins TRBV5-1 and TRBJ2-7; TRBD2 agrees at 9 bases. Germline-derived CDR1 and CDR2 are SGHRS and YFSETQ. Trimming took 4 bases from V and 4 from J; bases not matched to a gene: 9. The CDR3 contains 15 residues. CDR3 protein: CASSTGLAFAYEQYF. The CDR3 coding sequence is TGCGCCAGCAGCACGGGACTAGCCTTCGCATACGAGCAGTACTTC.

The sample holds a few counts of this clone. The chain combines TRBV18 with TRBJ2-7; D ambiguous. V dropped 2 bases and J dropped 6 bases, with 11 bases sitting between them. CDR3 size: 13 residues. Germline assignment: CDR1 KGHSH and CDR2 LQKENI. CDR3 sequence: CASSPTSTAEQYF. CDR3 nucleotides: TGTGCCAGCTCACCAACGTCGACTGCCGAGCAGTACTTC.

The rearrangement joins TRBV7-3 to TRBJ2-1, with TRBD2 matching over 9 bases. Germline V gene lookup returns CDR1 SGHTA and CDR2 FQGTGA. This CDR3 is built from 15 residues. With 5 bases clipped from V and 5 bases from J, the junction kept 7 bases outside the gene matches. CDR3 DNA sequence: TGTGCCAGCAGCCTACTGGCGGGAGGGAACAATGAGCAGTTCTTC. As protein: CASSLLAGGNNEQFF.

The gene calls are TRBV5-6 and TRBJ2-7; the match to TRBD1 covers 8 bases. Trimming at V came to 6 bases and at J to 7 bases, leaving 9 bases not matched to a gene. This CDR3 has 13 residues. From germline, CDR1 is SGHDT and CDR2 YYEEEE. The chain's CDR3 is CASMRQGAREQYF. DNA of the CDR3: TGTGCCAGCATGCGGCAGGGGGCGAGAGAGCAGTACTTC.

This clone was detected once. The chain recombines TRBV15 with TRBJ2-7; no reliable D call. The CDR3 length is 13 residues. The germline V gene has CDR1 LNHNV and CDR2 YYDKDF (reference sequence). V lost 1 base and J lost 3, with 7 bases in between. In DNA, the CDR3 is TGTGCCACCAGCAGAGGCCCCTACTACGAGCAGTACTTC. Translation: CATSRGPYYEQYF. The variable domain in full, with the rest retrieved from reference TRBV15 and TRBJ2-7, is DAMVIQNPRYQVTQFGKPVTLSCSQTLNHNVMYWYQQKSSQAPKLLFHYYDKDFNNEADTPDNFQSRRPNTSFCFLDIRSPGLGDTAMYLCATSRGPYYEQYFGPGTRLTVT.

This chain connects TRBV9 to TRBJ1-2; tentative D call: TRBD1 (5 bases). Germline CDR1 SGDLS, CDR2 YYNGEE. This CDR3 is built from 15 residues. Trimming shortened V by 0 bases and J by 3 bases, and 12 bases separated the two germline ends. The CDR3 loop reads CASSVVRQGDYGYTF. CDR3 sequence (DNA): TGTGCCAGCAGCGTAGTAAGGCAGGGTGACTATGGCTACACCTTC.

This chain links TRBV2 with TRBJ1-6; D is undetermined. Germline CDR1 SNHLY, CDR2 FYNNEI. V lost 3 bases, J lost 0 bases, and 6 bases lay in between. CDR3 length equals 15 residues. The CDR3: CASSDRDSYNSPLHF. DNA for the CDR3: TGTGCCAGCAGTGACCGGGACTCCTATAATTCACCCCTCCACTTT.